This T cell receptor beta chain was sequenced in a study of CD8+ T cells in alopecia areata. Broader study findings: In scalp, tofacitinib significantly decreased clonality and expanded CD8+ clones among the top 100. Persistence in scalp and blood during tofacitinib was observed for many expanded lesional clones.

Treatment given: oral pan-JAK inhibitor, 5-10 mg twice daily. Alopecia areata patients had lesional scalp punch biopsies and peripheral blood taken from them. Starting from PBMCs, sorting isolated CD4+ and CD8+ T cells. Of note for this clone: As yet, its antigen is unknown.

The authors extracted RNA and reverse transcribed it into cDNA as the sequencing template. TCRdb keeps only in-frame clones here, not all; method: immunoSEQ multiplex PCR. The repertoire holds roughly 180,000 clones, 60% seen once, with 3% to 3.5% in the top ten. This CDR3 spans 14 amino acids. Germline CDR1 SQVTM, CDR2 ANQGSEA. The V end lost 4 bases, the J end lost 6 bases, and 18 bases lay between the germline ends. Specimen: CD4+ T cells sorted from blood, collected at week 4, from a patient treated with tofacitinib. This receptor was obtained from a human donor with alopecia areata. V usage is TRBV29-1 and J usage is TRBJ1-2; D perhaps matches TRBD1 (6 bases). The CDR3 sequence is CSVGGAGTEDGYTF. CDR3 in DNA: TGCAGCGTTGGGGGGGCAGGGACTGAGGATGGCTACACCTTC.